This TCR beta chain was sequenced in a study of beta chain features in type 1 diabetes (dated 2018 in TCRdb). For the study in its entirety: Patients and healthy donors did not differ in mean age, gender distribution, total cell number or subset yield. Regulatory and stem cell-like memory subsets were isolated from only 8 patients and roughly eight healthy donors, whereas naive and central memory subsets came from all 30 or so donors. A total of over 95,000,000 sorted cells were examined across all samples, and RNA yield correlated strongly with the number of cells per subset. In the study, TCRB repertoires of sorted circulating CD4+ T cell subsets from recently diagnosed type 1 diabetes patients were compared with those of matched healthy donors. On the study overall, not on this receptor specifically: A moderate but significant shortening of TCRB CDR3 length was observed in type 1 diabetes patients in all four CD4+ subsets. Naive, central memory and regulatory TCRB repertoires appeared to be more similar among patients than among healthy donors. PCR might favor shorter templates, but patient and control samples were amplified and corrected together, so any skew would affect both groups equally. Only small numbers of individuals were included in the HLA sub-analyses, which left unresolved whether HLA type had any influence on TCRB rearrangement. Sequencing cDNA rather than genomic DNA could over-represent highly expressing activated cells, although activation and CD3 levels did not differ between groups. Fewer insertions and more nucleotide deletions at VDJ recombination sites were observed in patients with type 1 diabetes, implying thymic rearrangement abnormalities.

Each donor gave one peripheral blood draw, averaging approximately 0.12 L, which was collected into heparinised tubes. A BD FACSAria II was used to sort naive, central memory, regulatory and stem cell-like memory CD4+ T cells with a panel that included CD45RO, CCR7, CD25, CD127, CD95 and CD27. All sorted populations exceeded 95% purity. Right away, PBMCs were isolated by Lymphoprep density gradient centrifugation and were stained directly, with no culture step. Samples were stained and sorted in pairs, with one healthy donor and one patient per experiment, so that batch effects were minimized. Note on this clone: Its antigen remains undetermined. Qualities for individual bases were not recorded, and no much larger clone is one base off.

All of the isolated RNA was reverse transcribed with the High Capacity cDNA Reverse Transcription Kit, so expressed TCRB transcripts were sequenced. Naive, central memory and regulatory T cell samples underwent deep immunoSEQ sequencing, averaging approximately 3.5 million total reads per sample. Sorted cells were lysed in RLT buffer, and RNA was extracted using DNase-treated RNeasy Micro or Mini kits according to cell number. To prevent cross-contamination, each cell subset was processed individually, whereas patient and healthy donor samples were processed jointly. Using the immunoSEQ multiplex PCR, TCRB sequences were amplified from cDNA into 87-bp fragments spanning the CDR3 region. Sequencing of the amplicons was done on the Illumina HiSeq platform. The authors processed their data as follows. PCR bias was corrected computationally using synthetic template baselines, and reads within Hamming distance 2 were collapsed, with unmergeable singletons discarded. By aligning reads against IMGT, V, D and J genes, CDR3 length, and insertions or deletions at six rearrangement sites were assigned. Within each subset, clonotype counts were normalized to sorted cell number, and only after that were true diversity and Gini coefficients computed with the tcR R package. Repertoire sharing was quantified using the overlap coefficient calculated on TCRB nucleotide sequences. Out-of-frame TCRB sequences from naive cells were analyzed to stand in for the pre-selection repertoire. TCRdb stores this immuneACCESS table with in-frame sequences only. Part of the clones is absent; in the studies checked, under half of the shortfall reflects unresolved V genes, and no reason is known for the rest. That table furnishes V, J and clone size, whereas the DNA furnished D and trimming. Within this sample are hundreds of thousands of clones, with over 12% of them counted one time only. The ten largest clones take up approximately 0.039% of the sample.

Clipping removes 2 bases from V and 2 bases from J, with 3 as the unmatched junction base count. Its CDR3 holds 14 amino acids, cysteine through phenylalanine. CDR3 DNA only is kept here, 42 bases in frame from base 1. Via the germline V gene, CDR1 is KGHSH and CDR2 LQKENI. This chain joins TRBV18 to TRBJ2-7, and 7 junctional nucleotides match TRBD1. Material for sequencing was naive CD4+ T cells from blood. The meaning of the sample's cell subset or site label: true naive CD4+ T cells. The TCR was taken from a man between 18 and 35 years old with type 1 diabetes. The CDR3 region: CASSPGQATYEQYF. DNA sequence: TGTGCCAGCTCACCAGGACAGGCCACCTACGAGCAGTACTTC.